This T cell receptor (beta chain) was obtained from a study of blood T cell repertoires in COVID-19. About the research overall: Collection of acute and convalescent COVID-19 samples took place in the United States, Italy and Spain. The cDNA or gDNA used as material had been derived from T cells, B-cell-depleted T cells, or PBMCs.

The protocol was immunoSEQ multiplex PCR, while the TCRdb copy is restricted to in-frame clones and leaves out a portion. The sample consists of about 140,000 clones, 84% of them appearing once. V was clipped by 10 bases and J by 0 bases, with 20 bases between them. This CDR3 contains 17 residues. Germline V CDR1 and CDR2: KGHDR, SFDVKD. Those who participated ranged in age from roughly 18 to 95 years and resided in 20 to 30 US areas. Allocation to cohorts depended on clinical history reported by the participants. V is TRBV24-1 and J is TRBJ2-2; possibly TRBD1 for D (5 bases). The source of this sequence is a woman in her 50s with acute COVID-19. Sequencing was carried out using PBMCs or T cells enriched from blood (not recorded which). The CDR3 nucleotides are TGTGCCACTAGGGGCTCAGGGTACTCCTCGAACACCGGGGAGCTGTTTTTT. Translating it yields CATRGSGYSSNTGELFF.